This paragraph reports one T cell receptor (beta chain). The antigen is not known. The record originates from a study of T cells in localized non-small cell lung cancer. Clones were read by immunoSEQ multiplex PCR, and TCRdb kept only the in-frame ones, dropping some. The data hold about 31,000 clones, with approximately 86% observed a single time. Germline V gives CDR1 SGHTA, CDR2 FQGNSA. CDR3 size: 13 residues. Trimming removed 1 base from V and 6 bases from J, with 6 bases in between. Study-wide results and limits: A raised T cell density in blood coincided with lengthier overall survival.

This chain links TRBV7-2 with TRBJ2-2; D is uncertain. Material: peripheral blood mononuclear cells, obtained before any cancer treatment. The TCR sequence derives from a woman aged 35 to 75 with stage III lung adenocarcinoma. The CDR3 sequence is CASSLGPPGELFF. For the CDR3, the DNA is TGTGCCAGCAGCTTAGGACCCCCCGGGGAGCTGTTTTTT.